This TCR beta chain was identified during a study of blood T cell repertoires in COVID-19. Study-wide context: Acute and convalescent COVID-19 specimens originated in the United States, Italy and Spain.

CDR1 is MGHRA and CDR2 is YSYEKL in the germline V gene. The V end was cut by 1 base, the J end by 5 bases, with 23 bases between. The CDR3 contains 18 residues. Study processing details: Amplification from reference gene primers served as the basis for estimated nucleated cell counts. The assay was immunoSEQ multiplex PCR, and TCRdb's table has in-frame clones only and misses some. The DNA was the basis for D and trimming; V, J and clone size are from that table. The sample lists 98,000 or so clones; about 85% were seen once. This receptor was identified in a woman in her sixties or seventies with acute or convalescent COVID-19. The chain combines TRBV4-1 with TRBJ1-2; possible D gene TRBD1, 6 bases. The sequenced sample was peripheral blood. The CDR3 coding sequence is TGCGCCAGCAGCCAAGCTGGTACCGCGCAGGGGTTACGGTATGGCTACACCTTC. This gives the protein CASSQAGTAQGLRYGYTF.